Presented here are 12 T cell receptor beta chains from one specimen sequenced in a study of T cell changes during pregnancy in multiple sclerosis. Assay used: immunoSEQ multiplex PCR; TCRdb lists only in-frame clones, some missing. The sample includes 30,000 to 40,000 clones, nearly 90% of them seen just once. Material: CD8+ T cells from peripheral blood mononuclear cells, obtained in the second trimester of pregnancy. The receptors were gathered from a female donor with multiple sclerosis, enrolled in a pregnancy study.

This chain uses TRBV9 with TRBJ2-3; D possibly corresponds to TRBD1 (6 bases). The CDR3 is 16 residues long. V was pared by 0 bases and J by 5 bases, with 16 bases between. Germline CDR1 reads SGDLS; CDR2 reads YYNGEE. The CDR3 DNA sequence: TGTGCCAGCAGCGTAGAAGGAACAGGGAAAGTAGATACGCAGTATTTT. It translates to CASSVEGTGKVDTQYF. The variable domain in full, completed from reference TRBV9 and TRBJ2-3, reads DSGVTQTPKHLITATGQRVTLRCSPRSGDLSVYWYQQSLDQGLQFLIQYYNGEERAKGNILERFSAQQFPDLHSELNLSSLELGDSALYFCASSVEGTGKVDTQYFGPGTRLTVL.

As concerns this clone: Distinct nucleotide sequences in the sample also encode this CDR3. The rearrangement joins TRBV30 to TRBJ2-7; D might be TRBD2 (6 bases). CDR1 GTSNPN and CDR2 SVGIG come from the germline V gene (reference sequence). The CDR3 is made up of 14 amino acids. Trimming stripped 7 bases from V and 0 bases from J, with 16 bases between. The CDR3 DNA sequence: TGTGCCTTCCAGCGGGTTTTAAGCTCCTACGAGCAGTACTTC. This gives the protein CAFQRVLSSYEQYF.

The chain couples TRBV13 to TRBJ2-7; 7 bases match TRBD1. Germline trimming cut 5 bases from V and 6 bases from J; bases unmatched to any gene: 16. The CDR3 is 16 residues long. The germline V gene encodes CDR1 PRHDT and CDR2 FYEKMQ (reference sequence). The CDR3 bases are TGTGCCAGCAGCAACCGGGACAGTTCCAAGCCAAGCGAGCAGTACTTC. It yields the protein CASSNRDSSKPSEQYF.

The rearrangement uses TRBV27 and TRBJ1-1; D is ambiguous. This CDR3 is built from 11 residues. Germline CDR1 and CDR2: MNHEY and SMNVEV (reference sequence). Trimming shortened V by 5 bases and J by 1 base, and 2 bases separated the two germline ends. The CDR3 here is CASSQNTEAFF. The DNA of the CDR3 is TGTGCCAGCAGTCAGAACACTGAAGCTTTCTTT.

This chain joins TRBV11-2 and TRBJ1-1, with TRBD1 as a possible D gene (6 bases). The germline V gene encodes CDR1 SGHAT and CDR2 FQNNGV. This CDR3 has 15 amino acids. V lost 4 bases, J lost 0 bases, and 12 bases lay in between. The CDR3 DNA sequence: TGTGCCAGCAGCTCACCGGGACATATGAACACTGAAGCTTTCTTT. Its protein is CASSSPGHMNTEAFF.

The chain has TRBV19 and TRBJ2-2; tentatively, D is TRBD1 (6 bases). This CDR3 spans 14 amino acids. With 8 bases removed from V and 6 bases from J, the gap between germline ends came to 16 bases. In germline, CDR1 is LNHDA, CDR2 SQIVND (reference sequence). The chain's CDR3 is CASGQQGLPGELFF. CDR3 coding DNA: TGTGCCAGTGGCCAACAGGGATTACCCGGGGAGCTGTTTTTT.

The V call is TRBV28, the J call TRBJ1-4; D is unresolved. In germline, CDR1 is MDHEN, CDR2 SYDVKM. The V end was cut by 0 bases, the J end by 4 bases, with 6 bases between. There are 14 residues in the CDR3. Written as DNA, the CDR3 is TGTGCCAGCAGTTTATGGGGGAGTAATGAAAAACTGTTTTTT. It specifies CASSLWGSNEKLFF.

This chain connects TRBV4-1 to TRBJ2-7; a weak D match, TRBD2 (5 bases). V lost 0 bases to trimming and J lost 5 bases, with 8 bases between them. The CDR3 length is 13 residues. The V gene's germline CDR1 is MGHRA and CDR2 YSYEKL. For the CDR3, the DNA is TGCGCCAGCAGCCAAGAACTAGTGGACGAGCAGTACTTC. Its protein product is CASSQELVDEQYF.

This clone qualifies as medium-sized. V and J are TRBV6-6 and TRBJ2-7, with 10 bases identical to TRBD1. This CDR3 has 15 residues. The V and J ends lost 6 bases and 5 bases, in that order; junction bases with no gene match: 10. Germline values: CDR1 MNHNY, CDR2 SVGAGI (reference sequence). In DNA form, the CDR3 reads TGTGCCAGCAGGGCCCGGGGACAGGGGATCAACGAGCAGTACTTC. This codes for CASRARGQGINEQYF.

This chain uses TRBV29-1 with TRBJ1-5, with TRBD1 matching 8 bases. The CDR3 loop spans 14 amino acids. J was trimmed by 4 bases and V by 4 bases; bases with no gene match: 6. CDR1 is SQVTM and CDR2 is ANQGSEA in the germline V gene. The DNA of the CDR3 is TGCAGCGTTGCAGAGGGACAGGCAAATCAGCCCCAGCATTTT. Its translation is CSVAEGQANQPQHF.

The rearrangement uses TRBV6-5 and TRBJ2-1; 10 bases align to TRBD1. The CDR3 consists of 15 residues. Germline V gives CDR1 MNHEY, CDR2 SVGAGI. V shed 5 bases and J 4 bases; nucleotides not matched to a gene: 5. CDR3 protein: CASSPDRGGYNEQFF. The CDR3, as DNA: TGTGCCAGCAGTCCGGACAGGGGGGGTTACAATGAGCAGTTCTTC.

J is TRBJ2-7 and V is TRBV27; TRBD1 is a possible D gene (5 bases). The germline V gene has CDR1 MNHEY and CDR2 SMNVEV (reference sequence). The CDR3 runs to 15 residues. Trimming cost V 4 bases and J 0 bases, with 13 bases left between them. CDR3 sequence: CASSSRGSSSYEQYF. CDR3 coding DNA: TGTGCCAGCAGTTCAAGGGGCTCCAGCTCCTACGAGCAGTACTTC.